These T cell receptor beta chains were read from a single sample in a study of metastatic and nonmetastatic thyroid tumors. TCRdb re-called the PCR reads through MiXCR. The table lists 14,000 or so clones, about 35% of them singletons. Sample: tumor tissue. These receptors all come from a male donor with papillary thyroid cancer or a benign thyroid nodule (not recorded which). Some clones in this sample may be carry-over from other donors' samples. Both conserved end residues are part of each CDR3. A D gene is named only where the DNA matches it firmly. Clone size, where shown, is once, few, many, or a class for clones that have expanded.

v_gene: TRBV6-1
d_gene: TRBD2
j_gene: TRBJ2-7
abundance: few
CDR3nt: TGTGCCAGCACCGGACTAGCGGGAGCTGACGAGCAGTACTTC
CDR3aa: CASTGLAGADEQYF

v_gene: TRBV11-1
d_gene: .
j_gene: TRBJ2-3
abundance: .
CDR3nt: TGTGCCAGCAGCAGGGGGGGAACAGATACGCAGTATTTT
CDR3aa: CASSRGGTDTQYF

v_gene: TRBV18
d_gene: TRBD1
j_gene: TRBJ1-6
abundance: .
CDR3nt: TGTGCCAGCTCACTGGGACAGTATAATTCACCCCTCCACTTT
CDR3aa: CASSLGQYNSPLHF

v_gene: TRBV12-3/TRBV12-4
d_gene: TRBD2
j_gene: TRBJ2-1
abundance: .
CDR3nt: TGTGCCAGCAGTTTAAGGGTAGCGGGAAGCATGGATGAGCAGTTCTTC
CDR3aa: CASSLRVAGSMDEQFF

v_gene: TRBV7-8
d_gene: TRBD2
j_gene: TRBJ2-1
abundance: many
CDR3nt: TGTGCCAGCAGCCCATCCGATAGCGGGGGAAGAGGTGAGCAGTTCTTC
CDR3aa: CASSPSDSGGRGEQFF

v_gene: TRBV5-1
d_gene: .
j_gene: TRBJ2-7
abundance: .
CDR3nt: TGCGCCAGCAGCTTGCTAAAGGGCTACGAGCAGTACTTC
CDR3aa: CASSLLKGYEQYF

v_gene: TRBV12-3/TRBV12-4
d_gene: .
j_gene: TRBJ2-7
abundance: .
CDR3nt: TGTGCCAGCAGTTTTAAGCGAGGGGGATACGAGCAGTACTTC
CDR3aa: CASSFKRGGYEQYF

v_gene: TRBV9
d_gene: .
j_gene: TRBJ1-1
abundance: .
CDR3nt: TGTGCCAGCAGCGCACGGGACATTGATATTGAAGCTTTCTTT
CDR3aa: CASSARDIDIEAFF

v_gene: TRBV3-1
d_gene: .
j_gene: TRBJ1-2
abundance: .
CDR3nt: TGTGCCAGCAGCCAAGATACAGGGTTGTCCGTCGGATATGGCTACACCTTC
CDR3aa: CASSQDTGLSVGYGYTF

v_gene: TRBV14
d_gene: .
j_gene: TRBJ2-3
abundance: .
CDR3nt: TGTGCCAGCAGCCCTACAGGAGGAAGCACAGATACGCAGTATTTT
CDR3aa: CASSPTGGSTDTQYF

v_gene: TRBV4-1
d_gene: .
j_gene: TRBJ1-3
abundance: once
CDR3nt: TGCGCCAGCAGCCATGCAACCACAGGAGACTCTGGATTCACCATCTATTTT
CDR3aa: CASSHATTGDSGFTIYF

v_gene: TRBV11-3
d_gene: TRBD1
j_gene: TRBJ1-1
abundance: .
CDR3nt: TGTGCCAGCAGCCTTACCACTTTACAGGGGGCGCGTGAAGCTTTCTTT
CDR3aa: CASSLTTLQGAREAFF

v_gene: TRBV7-8
d_gene: .
j_gene: TRBJ1-4
abundance: once
CDR3nt: TGTGCCAGCAGCCTTGATACAGGGCTACAGGAAAGACTGTTTTTT
CDR3aa: CASSLDTGLQERLFF

v_gene: TRBV11-2
d_gene: .
j_gene: TRBJ2-7
abundance: .
CDR3nt: TGTGCCAGCAGCCTAGGCGGGACAGCGTCCTACGAGCAGTACTTC
CDR3aa: CASSLGGTASYEQYF

v_gene: TRBV9
d_gene: .
j_gene: TRBJ2-3
abundance: .
CDR3nt: TGTGCCAGCAGCCCCACAGTGGGGGCGTCAGATACGCAGTATTTT
CDR3aa: CASSPTVGASDTQYF

v_gene: TRBV4-1
d_gene: .
j_gene: TRBJ2-3
abundance: once
CDR3nt: TGCGCCAGCGGGATTTCGGATAGCACAGATTCGCAGAATTTT
CDR3aa: CASGISDSTDSQNF